A single sample gave rise to the 30 T cell receptor beta chains below, sequenced in a study of CD8 T cells in ankylosing spondylitis (dated by TCRdb to about 2017). The library was prepared using 5' RACE. Sequencing instrument: Illumina HiSeq 2500. Using fastp trimming at Q25 and MiXCR clonotype assembly, TCRdb reanalyzed the public sequencing data and kept in-frame beta chains. Entries are consolidated by CDR3 protein sequence, retaining the most common genes and DNA. The sample data list about 100,000 distinct CDR3 sequences, and around 10% of these were observed just once. The ten largest make up 4.5% to 5.5% of the sample. Sample: blood, either unsorted or a sorted T cell fraction (not recorded which). The receptors here all came from a male donor with ankylosing spondylitis or in good health (not recorded which).

This clonotype was seen ten or more times. CDR3 loop: CASSLERLRNTGELFF. In DNA, the CDR3 is TGTGCCAGCAGCTTAGAGCGACTCAGGAACACCGGGGAGCTGTTTTTT. The chain joins TRBV7-8 to TRBJ2-2; D call uncertain. Per the germline V gene, CDR1 is SGHVS and CDR2 is FQNEAQ. The CDR3 spans 16 residues. The V end lost 1 base, the J end lost 1 base, and 10 bases lay between the germline ends.

This clonotype was seen repeatedly, ten times or more. The chain employs TRBV29-1 and TRBJ1-2, with TRBD1 matching 7 bases. V dropped 1 base and J dropped 5; count of bases not matched to a gene: 7. Germline assignment: CDR1 SQVTM and CDR2 ANQGSEA. CDR3 length: 14 residues. The CDR3 protein is CSVEADRAIYGYTF. The CDR3 DNA reads as TGCAGCGTTGAAGCCGACAGGGCGATATATGGCTACACCTTC.

This clonotype was seen many times. The rearrangement links TRBV29-1 to TRBJ1-1, with D uncertain. The CDR3 contains 14 residues. Germline values: CDR1 SQVTM, CDR2 ANQGSEA. The germline V and J ends were trimmed by 1 base and 0 bases, with 9 bases remaining between them. The CDR3: CSVEGVEMNTEAFF. In DNA, the CDR3 is TGCAGCGTTGAAGGCGTCGAGATGAACACTGAAGCTTTCTTT.

This clonotype has a count of ten or more. V usage is TRBV7-8 and J usage is TRBJ2-2, with D unclear. The length of the CDR3 is 12 residues. In germline, CDR1 is SGHVS, CDR2 FQNEAQ. Deletions cut 8 bases from V and 8 bases from J, with 12 bases between. Written as DNA, the CDR3 is TGTGCCAGCGGCCTCTCGCAGGGGGAGCTGTTTTTT. Encoded protein: CASGLSQGELFF.

This clonotype came up many times. The chain uses TRBV12-3 or TRBV12-4 and TRBJ2-2; TRBD1 might be the D (5 bases). Trimming removed 5 bases from V and 8 bases from J, with 12 bases in between. The CDR3 contains 13 residues. CDR3 coding DNA: TGTGCCAGCAGTCTGGACAAGCCGGGGGAGCTGTTTTTT. This encodes CASSLDKPGELFF.

This clonotype was seen repeatedly, ten times or more. This rearrangement joins TRBV10-3 to TRBJ1-6, with 8 bases identical to TRBD1. This CDR3 has 17 amino acids. V lost 3 bases to trimming and J lost 4 bases; unmatched junction nucleotides: 8. Germline CDR1 and CDR2: ENHRY and SYGVKD. The chain's CDR3 is CAISDPSRQGYNSPLHF. The CDR3 DNA reads TGTGCCATCAGTGACCCTTCGCGACAGGGGTATAATTCACCCCTCCACTTT.

This sequence joins TRBV29-1 and TRBJ2-7; perhaps D is TRBD1 or TRBD2 (5 bases each). Germline CDR1 is SQVTM and CDR2 is ANQGSEA. With 1 base removed from V and 6 bases from J, the gap between germline ends came to 16 bases. CDR3 length: 14 amino acids. The CDR3 bases are TGCAGCGTTGAAGTGCCCCAGGGAGACGGCGAGCAGTACTTC. Translated, it gives CSVEVPQGDGEQYF.

Concerning this clonotype itself: This could be a read error, since a much larger clone is one nucleotide away. This chain links TRBV6-2 or TRBV6-3 with TRBJ1-5; D uncertain. The V end was cut by 2 bases, the J end by 6 bases, with 11 bases between. There are 14 residues in the CDR3. Germline CDR1 and CDR2: MNHEY and SVGEGT. The CDR3 loop reads CASSYSSGTQPQHF. The CDR3 bases are TGTGCCAGCAGTTACAGTAGCGGTACTCAGCCCCAGCATTTT.

This clonotype was detected ten times or more. The rearrangement joins TRBV12-5 to TRBJ2-2, with 7 bases lining up with TRBD1. Germline V lookup: CDR1 LGHNT, CDR2 FRNRAP. The CDR3 is 16 amino acids. V shed 0 bases and J 1 base; nucleotides not matched to a gene: 2. CDR3 nucleotides: TGTGCTAGTGGTTTGGTGCGGACAGGGAACACCGGGGAGCTGTTTTTT. This sequence encodes CASGLVRTGNTGELFF.

This clonotype was seen ten or more times. The V and J genes are TRBV7-9 and TRBJ2-7; D not certain. CDR3 length equals 14 residues. Germline V gene sequence: CDR1 SEHNR, CDR2 FQNEAQ (reference sequence). The V and J ends lost 6 bases and 5 bases respectively, with 17 bases between them. The CDR3 DNA follows: TGTGCCAGCAGAACAGATCCTAGGTCGGACGAGCAGTACTTC. It translates to CASRTDPRSDEQYF. The full variable domain, completed using reference TRBV7-9 and TRBJ2-7, is DTGVSQNPRHKITKRGQNVTFRCDPISEHNRLYWYRQTLGQGPEFLTYFQNEAQLEKSRLLSDRFSAERPKGSFSTLEIQRTEQGDSAMYLCASRTDPRSDEQYFGPGTRLTVT.

This clonotype showed up many times. The V gene is TRBV10-3, the J gene TRBJ2-7; D gene unclear. This CDR3 comprises 13 residues. V lost 0 bases and J lost 6, with 9 bases in between. Germline-derived CDR1 and CDR2 are ENHRY and SYGVKD. The CDR3 DNA reads TGTGCCATCAGTGAGTCGTACCAAGGCGAGCAGTACTTC. Protein: CAISESYQGEQYF.

This clonotype appeared many times. The chain employs TRBV29-1 and TRBJ1-1, with no clear D. The CDR3 sequence is 14 residues long. The V end was cut by 8 bases, the J end by 0 bases, with 16 bases between. The germline CDR1 and CDR2 sequences are SQVTM and ANQGSEA. CDR3 amino acids: CSSTWEGVNTEAFF. The CDR3, as DNA: TGCAGCTCAACCTGGGAAGGCGTGAACACTGAAGCTTTCTTT.

This clonotype has a count of ten or more. The chain joins TRBV7-3 to TRBJ1-1; unclear D gene. CDR3 size: 15 residues. Germline assignment: CDR1 SGHTA and CDR2 FQGTGA. Trimming took off 1 base at V and 0 bases at J, with 9 bases between the two ends. For the CDR3, the DNA is TGTGCCAGCAGCTTAATCGAGGTCATGAACACTGAAGCTTTCTTT. Translating gives CASSLIEVMNTEAFF. Combining the CDR3 with reference TRBV7-3 and TRBJ1-1 gives the whole variable domain GAGVSQTPSNKVTEKGKYVELRCDPISGHTALYWYRQSLGQGPEFLIYFQGTGAADDSGLPNDRFFAVRPEGSVSTLKIQRTERGDSAVYLCASSLIEVMNTEAFFGQGTRLTVV.

In this sample, this clonotype turned up a few times. The chain is built from TRBV11-2 and TRBJ1-4; 9 bases agree with TRBD1. With V trimmed by 5 bases and J by 8 bases, 12 bases remained unmatched. CDR1 is SGHAT and CDR2 is FQNNGV in the germline V gene. The CDR3 length is 16 residues. The CDR3 sequence: CASSPKRQGGIEKLFF. CDR3 nucleotide sequence: TGTGCCAGCAGCCCCAAGAGACAGGGGGGTATCGAAAAACTGTTTTTT.

The table lists this clonotype with many counts. The V call is TRBV20-1, the J call TRBJ2-3; TRBD2 aligns across 10 bases. The ends lost 6 bases at V and 3 bases at J; junction bases unmatched: 6. CDR1 and CDR2 (germline): DFQATT, SNEGSKA (reference sequence). This CDR3 comprises 14 residues. This CDR3 is CSAYPGLATDTQYF. Written as DNA, the CDR3 is TGCAGTGCCTACCCGGGACTAGCGACAGATACGCAGTATTTT.

This clonotype was counted at least ten times. The chain combines TRBV28 with TRBJ1-1, with D perhaps matching TRBD1 (6 bases). The ends were cut back, 3 bases at V and 0 bases at J, with 14 bases in the middle. Per germline, CDR1 MDHEN and CDR2 SYDVKM. CDR3 length: 16 residues. The DNA of the CDR3 is TGTGCCAGCAGTTTTTCAGGGGCCTCAATGAACACTGAAGCTTTCTTT. Protein sequence: CASSFSGASMNTEAFF.

This clonotype came up many times. The chain combines TRBV7-3 with TRBJ2-3; D is ambiguous. The length of the CDR3 is 14 residues. Germline assignment: CDR1 SGHTA and CDR2 FQGTGA. The V and J ends lost 1 base and 3 bases respectively, with 8 bases between them. CDR3 nucleotide sequence: TGTGCCAGCAGCTTAAGCTCGGCGACAGATACGCAGTATTTT. This translates into CASSLSSATDTQYF.

This clonotype showed up just a few times. The chain links TRBV7-8 to TRBJ1-3; D call uncertain. Looked up from germline, CDR1 is SGHVS and CDR2 is FQNEAQ. The CDR3 runs 14 residues. V gave up 8 bases and J gave up 3 bases, with 14 bases separating them. In DNA, the CDR3 is TGTGCCAGCTGCCCAAGCGGGTTTGGAAACACCATATATTTT. This gives the protein CASCPSGFGNTIYF.

This clonotype showed up many times. This chain joins TRBV6-4 and TRBJ2-3, with TRBD2 matching over 8 bases. V gave up 3 bases and J gave up 2 bases; unmatched junction bases: 1. CDR1 MRHNA and CDR2 SNTAGT come from the germline V gene. The CDR3 has 14 residues. In DNA, the CDR3 is TGTGCCAGCAGTGAGCGGGGGGACACAGATACGCAGTATTTT. The encoded protein is CASSERGDTDTQYF.

This clonotype was found once. A clone one base away is much larger, so this may be a read error. Lacking the conserved final phenylalanine or tryptophan, this CDR3 likely reflects a read error. The rearrangement links TRBV30 to TRBJ1-6; D gene uncertain. CDR1 and CDR2 from the germline V gene are GTSNPN and SVGIG (reference sequence). CDR3 size: 15 residues. The V end was cut by 4 bases, the J end by 10 bases, with 20 bases between. The CDR3 sequence: CAWTRVSGVGSPLHL. DNA for the CDR3: TGTGCCTGGACCCGCGTCAGCGGGGTTGGGTCACCCCTCCACCTT.

This clonotype has ten or more counts. V is TRBV4-1 and J is TRBJ1-4; D unresolved. V gave up 0 bases and J gave up 0 bases, with 8 bases separating them. This CDR3 has 16 residues. Germline lookup yields CDR1 MGHRA and CDR2 YSYEKL. The CDR3, as DNA: TGCGCCAGCAGCCAAGACCGGGCAGCAACTAATGAAAAACTGTTTTTT. Translated, it gives CASSQDRAATNEKLFF.

Note on this clonotype: Being one base from a much bigger clone, this may be a read error. The chain employs TRBV18 and TRBJ1-1; D ambiguous. With 4 bases removed from V and 4 bases from J, the gap between germline ends came to 16 bases. The CDR3 spans 15 residues. From germline, CDR1 is KGHSH and CDR2 LQKENI. Here the CDR3 reads CASSLQKGPITEAFF. CDR3 DNA sequence: TGTGCCAGCTCACTACAGAAAGGCCCGATCACTGAAGCTTTCTTT.

This clonotype came up many times. The chain recombines TRBV6-1 with TRBJ1-1; D perhaps matches TRBD1 (6 bases). The germline V gene has CDR1 MNHNS and CDR2 SASEGT. The CDR3 loop spans 14 amino acids. V was shortened by 7 bases and J by 4 bases, with 16 bases between the two germline ends. Written as DNA, the CDR3 is TGTGCCAGCACCACGAAGGGGGGAGGCACTGAAGCTTTCTTT. Protein: CASTTKGGGTEAFF.

This clonotype was detected ten times or more. The chain recombines TRBV5-1 with TRBJ2-7; no clear D. V dropped 0 bases and J dropped 6 bases, with 10 bases sitting between them. Germline V gene data show CDR1 as SGHRS and CDR2 as YFSETQ. CDR3 length equals 13 residues. The CDR3, as DNA: TGCGCCAGCAGCTTGGAGGTAGGGTCCGAGCAGTACTTC. Protein: CASSLEVGSEQYF. Full variable domain (rest looked up from reference TRBV5-1 and TRBJ2-7): KAGVTQTPRYLIKTRGQQVTLSCSPISGHRSVSWYQQTPGQGLQFLFEYFSETQRNKGNFPGRFSGRQFSNSRSEMNVSTLELGDSALYLCASSLEVGSEQYFGPGTRLTVT.

The sample holds many counts of this clonotype. This chain joins TRBV20-1 and TRBJ2-2; 7 bases are a match to TRBD2. The CDR3 totals 13 residues. Germline values: CDR1 DFQATT, CDR2 SNEGSKA (reference sequence). The V and J ends lost 6 bases and 7 bases, in that order; junction bases with no gene match: 8. The CDR3 DNA sequence: TGCAGTGCACCGAAGACTAGCCACGGGGAGCTGTTTTTT. The encoded protein is CSAPKTSHGELFF.

This clonotype occurred many times. The chain employs TRBV30 and TRBJ2-3; D is ambiguous. CDR1 is GTSNPN, CDR2 SVGIG, per germline (reference sequence). V was clipped by 2 bases and J by 1 base, with 7 bases between them. The CDR3 runs to 13 residues. CDR3 DNA sequence: TGTGCCTGGAGTACAAAGGGCACAGATACGCAGTATTTT. It is translated as CAWSTKGTDTQYF.

This clonotype was recorded once. This may arise from a read error, as a much more abundant clone is one base away. The chain is built from TRBV6-6 and TRBJ1-1, with 11 bases identical to TRBD1. Germline assignment: CDR1 MNHNY and CDR2 SVGAGI (reference sequence). The CDR3 runs 17 residues. In DNA form, the CDR3 reads TGTGTCAGCAGTTACTCGACGGGACAGGGGGGGAACACTGAAGCTTTCTTT. It encodes CVSSYSTGQGGNTEAFF.

The table lists this clonotype with many counts. The rearrangement links TRBV14 to TRBJ2-5, with D possibly being TRBD2 (5 bases). V lost 1 base and J 4 bases, leaving 10 bases between the germline ends. This CDR3 is built from 14 residues. The V gene's germline CDR1 is SGHDN and CDR2 FVKESK. The CDR3 bases are TGTGCCAGCAGCCAAGCGATAGGAGGAGAGACCCAGTACTTC. It yields the protein CASSQAIGGETQYF.

This clonotype was observed a handful of times. The chain uses TRBV12-3 or TRBV12-4 and TRBJ2-7, with D perhaps TRBD1 (5 bases). V was pared by 0 bases and J by 0 bases, with 9 bases between. There are 15 residues in the CDR3. In nucleotides, the CDR3 is TGTGCCAGCAGTTTAGCGGGGCAGGTCTCCTACGAGCAGTACTTC. This sequence encodes CASSLAGQVSYEQYF.

This clonotype was seen ten or more times. V usage is TRBV5-1 and J usage is TRBJ2-7; D remains unclear. This CDR3 contains 12 residues. V was clipped by 0 bases and J by 4 bases, with 5 bases between them. Germline V lookup: CDR1 SGHRS, CDR2 YFSETQ. The CDR3 protein is CASSLGGYEQYF. The CDR3 region has the DNA TGCGCCAGCAGCTTGGGCGGATACGAGCAGTACTTC.